This paragraph reports one TCR beta chain. As yet, its antigen is unknown. This entry comes from a study of glioma-infiltrating T cells after dendritic cell vaccination. General observations from the study: Higher TCR clonality did not directly relate to longer survival.

The V end was cut by 2 bases, the J end by 4 bases, with 9 bases between. CDR3 length equals 14 residues. Germline assignment: CDR1 SGHRS and CDR2 YFSETQ. TCRdb keeps only in-frame clones here, not all; method: immunoSEQ multiplex PCR. Among 40,000 to 60,000 clones listed, about 85% were seen once. The material sequenced was blood, taken before dendritic cell vaccination. This TCR came from a human donor with glioblastoma. The chain uses TRBV5-1 and TRBJ2-2; possibly TRBD1 for D (7 bases). The CDR3 bases are TGCGCCAGCAGCTTCCAGGGGGGCACCGGGGAGCTGTTTTTT. Amino acid sequence: CASSFQGGTGELFF.